The 11 T cell receptor beta chains below all came from one sample that was sequenced in a study of T cells in Graves' hyperthyroidism and ophthalmopathy. Amplification yielded TCR beta CDR3 regions, with RNA transcripts as the source. Initially, a first-round RT-PCR of the TCR CDR3 employed the HTBI primer set. TCRdb itself ran the multiplex PCR reads through MiXCR, one entry per CDR3 protein. The data contain under 350,000 distinct CDR3 sequences, 21% of them seen just once; the ten biggest clones take up over 40%. The sample comprised blood. Receptors were obtained from a woman in her fifties or sixties with Graves' hyperthyroidism.

This clonotype was seen many times. J is TRBJ1-2 and V is TRBV11-2; 7 bases align to TRBD1. Germline V gives CDR1 SGHAT, CDR2 FQNNGV. The CDR3 consists of 11 residues. With V trimmed by 5 bases and J by 8 bases, 2 bases remained unmatched. The CDR3 region has the DNA TGTGCCAGCAGCCCAGGGGGAGGCTACACCTTC. This encodes CASSPGGGYTF.

Many counts were recorded for this clonotype. A read error may produce the germline difference seen at one junction end. This rearrangement joins TRBV18 to TRBJ2-5; weak D call: TRBD1 (6 bases). CDR1 is KGHSH and CDR2 is LQKENI in the germline V gene. This CDR3 has 14 residues. CDR3 residues: CASSPTGSQGTQYF. In DNA, the CDR3 is TGTGCCAGCTCACCTACAGGGAGCCAAGGGACCCAGTACTTC.

The chain recombines TRBV28 with TRBJ2-5; no definite D call. Germline CDR1 is MDHEN and CDR2 is SYDVKM. The CDR3 is 15 amino acids. The ends were cut back, 1 base at V and 5 bases at J, with 14 bases in the middle. In DNA, the CDR3 is TGTGCCAGCAGTTTATCAAAGGGTGGTCGGGAGACCCAGTACTTC. Protein product: CASSLSKGGRETQYF.

The chain couples TRBV4-1 to TRBJ1-1; D unclear. Looked up from germline, CDR1 is MGHRA and CDR2 is YSYEKL. This CDR3 contains 15 residues. Trimming left V 1 base short and J 5 bases short, with 14 bases between. CDR3 region: CASSQAEGTRTEAFF. Here the CDR3 DNA reads TGCGCCAGCAGCCAAGCGGAGGGAACCCGGACTGAAGCTTTCTTT.

Many counts were recorded for this clonotype. This chain connects TRBV3-1 to TRBJ1-2, with D possibly TRBD1 on 5 matching bases. Trimming took off 2 bases at V and 3 bases at J, with 10 bases between the two ends. This CDR3 region has 14 residues. Germline V gives CDR1 LGHDT, CDR2 YNNKEL (reference sequence). The CDR3: CASSQLGPDYGYTF. The CDR3, as DNA: TGTGCCAGCAGCCAACTGGGACCGGACTATGGCTACACCTTC.

This clonotype has only a few counts. The chain combines TRBV20-1 with TRBJ2-2; D possibly corresponds to TRBD1 (6 bases). The ends were cut back, 0 bases at V and 0 bases at J, with 17 bases in the middle. From germline, CDR1 is DFQATT and CDR2 SNEGSKA (reference sequence). The CDR3 is made up of 18 amino acids. In nucleotides, the CDR3 is TGCAGTGCTAGAGATGGTCAGGGGACCGACCCGAACACCGGGGAGCTGTTTTTT. This codes for CSARDGQGTDPNTGELFF.

In this sample, this clonotype turned up a few times. This chain joins TRBV5-6 and TRBJ1-5; D is possibly TRBD1 (5 bases). Trimming shortened V by 1 base and J by 2 bases, and 13 bases separated the two germline ends. CDR3 length: 16 residues. The germline V gene has CDR1 SGHDT and CDR2 YYEEEE. The CDR3 coding sequence is TGTGCCAGCAGCTTGAAAAGGGGCCGGGGCAATCAGCCCCAGCATTTT. Translating it yields CASSLKRGRGNQPQHF.

This chain joins TRBV20-1 and TRBJ1-2, with D uncertain. This CDR3 spans 15 amino acids. Germline CDR1 DFQATT, CDR2 SNEGSKA (reference sequence). V was pared by 5 bases and J by 0 bases, with 16 bases between. For the CDR3, the DNA is TGCAGTGCTTCTTTAAAGAAGACCTCTAACTATGGCTACACCTTC. It is translated as CSASLKKTSNYGYTF.

This clonotype was seen a few times. The chain employs TRBV15 and TRBJ2-4; no clear D gene. Germline V CDR1 and CDR2: LNHNV, YYDKDF (reference sequence). There are 16 residues in the CDR3. Trimming removed 3 bases from V and 0 bases from J, with 12 bases in between. The CDR3 DNA follows: TGTGCCACCAGCAGCACAGAGGTCCTAGCCAAAAACATTCAGTACTTC. It yields the protein CATSSTEVLAKNIQYF.

This clonotype was counted ten times or more. The chain combines TRBV3-1 with TRBJ1-6; D gene unclear. CDR1 and CDR2 (germline): LGHDT, YNNKEL (reference sequence). Trimming took 1 base from V and 9 from J, leaving 13 bases between them. There are 15 residues in the CDR3. The chain's CDR3 is CASSQGSSRVSPLHF. The CDR3 region has the DNA TGTGCCAGCAGCCAAGGGTCAAGCCGGGTTTCACCCCTCCACTTT.

This clonotype was recorded a few times. The chain combines TRBV29-1 with TRBJ2-7; D remains unclear. The V gene lost 7 bases and the J gene lost 7 bases, with 14 bases spanning the gap. CDR1 and CDR2 from the germline V gene are SQVTM and ANQGSEA. This CDR3 spans 11 amino acids. The CDR3, as DNA: TGCAGCGGGGAAGGGCTTGGGGAGCAGTACTTC. Protein: CSGEGLGEQYF.